The rows below give T cell receptor beta chains drawn from one sample of a study of shared clonotypes between healthy human individuals. Some clones are missing from TCRdb's copy, which holds only in-frame ones; the method was immunoSEQ multiplex PCR. The top ten clones hold roughly 0.4% of a sample with 1.5 million to 1.9 million clones, around 98% of them seen once. The sample taken for sequencing was naive CD4+ T cells sorted from blood. The receptors were gathered from a young man in good health. The CDR3 runs from the conserved cysteine through the conserved F or W. D genes are given only for firm matches. Some rows have no size entry. The others give once, few or many, or a class for an expanded clone.

>TRBJ1-3|.|.|TRBV19
CASKRGPGNTIYF
TGTGCCAGTAAAAGGGGCCCCGGAAACACCATATATTTT
>TRBJ2-7|.|.|TRBV10-3
CAISSRDTLYEQYF
TGTGCCATCAGTAGCCGGGACACCCTCTACGAGCAGTACTTC
>TRBJ2-3|.|.|TRBV7-7
CASSSTASGTQYF
TGTGCCAGCAGCTCGACTGCCTCGGGTACGCAGTATTTT
>TRBJ1-4|.|.|TRBV15
CATSRHRVPNEKLFF
TGTGCCACCAGCAGACACAGGGTTCCTAATGAAAAACTGTTTTTT
>TRBJ1-6|.|.|TRBV10-3
CAISVGAEGSPLHF
TGTGCCATCAGTGTTGGGGCTGAGGGATCACCCCTCCACTTT
>TRBJ2-7|.|TRBD2|TRBV5-4
CASSPGLALYEQYF
TGTGCCAGCAGCCCGGGACTAGCCCTCTACGAGCAGTACTTC
>TRBJ2-7|.|TRBD2|TRBV19
CASSIAAGGYEQYF
TGTGCCAGTAGTATTGCGGCGGGGGGCTACGAGCAGTACTTC
>TRBJ2-1|.|.|TRBV18
CASSPVTLYNEQFF
TGTGCCAGCTCACCGGTGACATTGTACAATGAGCAGTTCTTC
>TRBJ1-2|once|.|TRBV28
CASSYRGVNGGYTF
TGTGCCAGCAGCTACCGGGGAGTGAATGGTGGCTACACCTTC
>TRBJ2-7|once|TRBD1|TRBV7-6
CASSLTRDSTYEQYF
TGTGCCAGCAGCCTTACCCGGGACAGCACCTACGAGCAGTACTTC
>TRBJ2-7|.|TRBD2|TRBV15
CATSRGGGSSYEQYF
TGTGCCACCAGCAGAGGCGGGGGAAGCTCCTACGAGCAGTACTTC
>TRBJ2-7|.|.|TRBV6-1
CASSHLLLGEQYF
TGTGCCAGCAGCCACCTTTTGTTGGGCGAGCAGTACTTC
>TRBJ2-1|.|.|TRBV29-1
CSVQKTVRLNEQFF
TGCAGCGTCCAAAAGACAGTGCGGTTGAATGAGCAGTTCTTC
>TRBJ1-2|.|.|TRBV7-6
CASSSPKEGDGYTF
TGTGCCAGCAGCTCCCCCAAGGAGGGGGATGGCTACACCTTC
>TRBJ1-2|.|.|TRBV5-1
CASSPTREEGYTF
TGCGCCAGCAGCCCAACCCGTGAGGAGGGCTACACCTTC
>TRBJ1-5|.|.|TRBV5-8
CASSYVTGVRDQPQHF
TGTGCCAGCAGCTATGTGACAGGAGTGAGAGATCAGCCCCAGCATTTT
>TRBJ2-7|.|.|TRBV11-2
CASSLRVWGSGHEQYF
TGTGCCAGCAGCTTAAGAGTGTGGGGCTCGGGCCACGAGCAGTACTTC
>TRBJ2-1|.|TRBD1|TRBV27
CASRWDREVPGEQFF
TGTGCCAGCCGATGGGACAGGGAGGTCCCGGGTGAGCAGTTCTTC
>TRBJ2-4|.|.|TRBV10-1
CASNLPGEKSENIQYF
TGCGCCAGCAACCTCCCCGGGGAGAAGTCCGAAAACATTCAGTACTTC
>TRBJ2-7|.|TRBD1|TRBV11-3
CASSRGQGEQYF
TGTGCCAGCAGCCGAGGACAGGGGGAGCAGTACTTC
>TRBJ1-1|once|.|TRBV29-1
CSVVVTGRKNTEAFF
TGCAGCGTTGTGGTAACGGGACGGAAGAACACTGAAGCTTTCTTT
>TRBJ1-5|.|.|TRBV28
CASTRGFNQPQHF
TGTGCCAGCACGCGAGGGTTCAATCAGCCCCAGCATTTT
>TRBJ1-4|.|TRBD1|TRBV11-2
CASSSKTGALATNEKLFF
TGTGCCAGCAGCTCAAAAACAGGGGCCCTTGCAACTAATGAAAAACTGTTTTTT
>TRBJ1-4|.|.|TRBV2
CASSQGRDEKLFF
TGTGCCAGCAGCCAGGGGCGTGATGAAAAACTGTTTTTT
>TRBJ1-5|.|.|TRBV19
CASSWLDSNQPQHF
TGTGCCAGTAGTTGGCTCGACAGCAATCAGCCCCAGCATTTT
>TRBJ2-2|.|.|TRBV7-8
CASGKTSNTGELFF
TGTGCCAGCGGAAAGACATCGAACACCGGGGAGCTGTTTTTT
>TRBJ2-7|.|.|TRBV21-1
CASSLKGAEQYF
TGTGCCAGCAGTCTAAAAGGAGCCGAGCAGTACTTC
>TRBJ2-3|.|TRBD2|TRBV7-9
CASSLEEASSGRADTQYF
TGTGCCAGCAGCTTAGAAGAAGCGTCTAGCGGGAGGGCAGATACGCAGTATTTT
>TRBJ1-4|.|.|TRBV27
CASSLRIATNEKLFF
TGTGCCAGCAGTTTGAGGATTGCAACTAATGAAAAACTGTTTTTT
>TRBJ2-3|.|.|TRBV5-1
CASRDTRLPDTQYF
TGCGCCAGCAGGGACACCCGATTGCCGGATACGCAGTATTTT
>TRBJ2-3|.|.|TRBV5-1
CASSSYPLTGTITDTQYF
TGCGCCAGCAGCTCGTACCCCCTGACGGGGACCATCACAGATACGCAGTATTTT
>TRBJ1-5|.|TRBD1|TRBV28
CASSRTGSGNQPQHF
TGTGCCAGCAGTCGGACAGGGTCGGGCAATCAGCCCCAGCATTTT
>TRBJ1-1|.|.|TRBV11-2
CASSLGMEGRKGTEAFF
TGTGCCAGCAGCCTGGGGATGGAGGGCAGGAAGGGGACTGAAGCTTTCTTT
>TRBJ2-1|.|.|TRBV11-3
CASSLGGDRSYNEQFF
TGTGCCAGCAGCTTAGGAGGGGATCGCTCCTACAATGAGCAGTTCTTC
>TRBJ2-3|.|.|TRBV28
CASSLAGETTDTQYF
TGTGCCAGCAGTTTAGCAGGGGAGACCACAGATACGCAGTATTTT